The rows below give T cell receptor beta chains drawn from one sample of a study of T-cell reconstitution after alpha-beta-depleted transplantation in children. TCRdb recomputed calls from the PCR reads with MiXCR, one row per CDR3 protein. This sample has 200,000 or so distinct CDR3 sequences, with roughly 8.1% found just once. The source material was PBMCs, mostly from graft donor cells, sampled 360 days after TCRalphabeta/CD19-depleted stem cell transplant. These receptors were taken from a male patient between 2 and 15 years old who had a stem cell transplant for acute myeloid leukemia, so the T cells may come from the graft donor. CDR3s include the opening cysteine and the closing phenylalanine or tryptophan. D genes are given only for firm matches. Some rows have no size entry. The others give once, few or many, or a class for an expanded clone.

>TRBJ1-2|TRBD1|few|TRBV6-5
CASSYSSTGPAYSYGYTF
TGTGCCAGCAGTTACTCCTCGACAGGGCCGGCGTATAGCTATGGCTACACCTTC
>TRBJ2-7|.|many|TRBV7-7
CASSLEHDNYEQYF
TGTGCTAGCAGCTTAGAACACGATAACTACGAGCAGTACTTC
>TRBJ2-1|.|many|TRBV20-1
CSASLGPSYNEQFF
TGCAGTGCTAGCTTGGGCCCGTCCTACAATGAGCAGTTCTTC
>TRBJ1-1|TRBD1|many|TRBV7-9
CASSTDRGTEAFF
TGTGCCAGCAGCACGGACAGGGGCACTGAAGCTTTCTTT
>TRBJ1-1|.|many|TRBV12-3/TRBV12-4
CASSLWGLNTEAFF
TGTGCCAGCAGTTTATGGGGGCTGAACACTGAAGCTTTCTTT
>TRBJ2-1|.|few|TRBV7-9
CASSPLSGASYNEQFF
TGTGCCAGCAGCCCCCTTAGCGGAGCCTCCTACAATGAGCAGTTCTTC
>TRBJ2-7|TRBD2|.|TRBV7-9
CAIETLAEGSYEQYF
TGTGCCATCGAGACGCTAGCGGAGGGCTCCTACGAGCAGTACTTC
>TRBJ2-5|.|.|TRBV20-1
CSASRDSTVETQYF
TGCAGTGCTAGCCGGGACTCAACCGTGGAGACCCAGTACTTC
>TRBJ1-5|TRBD1|few|TRBV20-1
CSAISGQGVVSNQPQHF
TGCAGTGCTATCTCCGGACAGGGGGTAGTGAGCAATCAGCCCCAGCATTTT
>TRBJ2-1|.|many|TRBV20-1
CSAPRGIGSYNEQFF
TGCAGTGCTCCCAGGGGAATAGGCTCCTACAATGAGCAGTTCTTC
>TRBJ2-5|TRBD2|.|TRBV7-4
CASSFYLAGKETQYF
TGTGCCAGCAGCTTCTATCTAGCGGGGAAAGAGACCCAGTACTTC
>TRBJ1-5|.|few|TRBV6-2/TRBV6-3
CASSSRTRLQPQHF
TGTGCCAGCAGTTCCCGGACAAGGCTCCAGCCCCAGCATTTT
>TRBJ2-1|.|many|TRBV13
CASSLGLLANEQFF
TGTGCCAGCAGCTTAGGTTTGCTAGCCAATGAGCAGTTCTTC
>TRBJ2-3|.|.|TRBV7-2
CASSLRVRGDGGTQYF
TGTGCCAGCAGCTTACGGGTGAGAGGAGATGGAGGTACGCAGTATTTT
>TRBJ2-1|TRBD2|many|TRBV10-3
CAISGLAGGSSYNEQFF
TGTGCCATCAGTGGACTAGCGGGGGGGAGCTCCTACAATGAGCAGTTCTTC
>TRBJ2-7|TRBD1|few|TRBV6-1
CASSMGQPYEQYF
TGTGCCAGCAGTATGGGACAGCCCTACGAGCAGTACTTC
>TRBJ1-2|.|many|TRBV20-1
CSARGFSGALDGYTF
TGCAGTGCTAGAGGCTTCTCGGGGGCTCTGGATGGCTACACCTTC
>TRBJ1-1|.|.|TRBV7-9
CASSHRDRRYAFF
TGTGCCAGCAGCCACCGGGACCGACGTTATGCTTTCTTT
>TRBJ2-5|.|many|TRBV29-1
CSVDQETQYF
TGCAGCGTTGACCAAGAGACCCAGTACTTC
>TRBJ2-7|.|.|TRBV20-1
CSARGISGNTPYEQYF
TGCAGTGCTAGAGGGATCAGTGGGAATACCCCCTACGAGCAGTACTTC
>TRBJ2-4|TRBD2|few|TRBV29-1
CSEPGTSSNF
TGCAGCGAACCCGGGACTAGCAGCAACTTC
>TRBJ2-1|TRBD1|.|TRBV5-1
CASRPGQGTFNEQFF
TGCGCCAGCAGACCGGGACAGGGGACATTCAATGAGCAGTTCTTC